The 25 T cell receptor beta chains reported below all come from one sample, sequenced in a study of blood T cell repertoires in COVID-19. Method: immunoSEQ multiplex PCR; TCRdb's copy keeps in-frame clones and lacks some. The repertoire holds about 140,000 clones, with 80% to 85% as singletons. The source material was peripheral blood. The origin of the receptors is a man aged 25 to 40 with COVID-19, enrolled during active disease.

The chain uses TRBV20-1 and TRBJ1-4, with D possibly matching TRBD1 (5 bases). This CDR3 is 14 amino acids long. Germline V CDR1 and CDR2: DFQATT, SNEGSKA (reference sequence). V was cut by 3 bases and J by 6 bases, with 14 bases left in between. The CDR3 region is CSASWRTSDEKLFF. The CDR3 DNA follows: TGCAGTGCTAGTTGGCGGACAAGTGATGAAAAACTGTTTTTT.

This clone was seen only once. The chain joins TRBV5-4 to TRBJ1-1; 10 positions agree with TRBD1. The germline V gene has CDR1 SGHNT and CDR2 YYREEE (reference sequence). The trim removed 2 bases at V and 2 bases at J, leaving 3 bases unmatched. This CDR3 spans 15 amino acids. Here the CDR3 DNA reads TGTGCCAGCAGCTTCGACAGGGGGCGAAACACTGAAGCTTTCTTT. Its protein is CASSFDRGRNTEAFF.

This CDR3 reads CASKLDSNTGELFF. CDR3 DNA: TGTGCCAGCAAGTTGGACAGCAACACCGGGGAGCTGTTTTTT. The chain couples TRBV6-5 to TRBJ2-2; maybe TRBD1 (6 bases). Germline loops: CDR1 MNHEY, CDR2 SVGAGI. This CDR3 has 14 amino acids. V was shortened by 7 bases and J by 2 bases, with 11 bases between the two germline ends.

The chain has TRBV27 and TRBJ1-2; D is ambiguous. The length of the CDR3 is 12 residues. The germline V gene has CDR1 MNHEY and CDR2 SMNVEV (reference sequence). V lost 3 bases and J lost 6, with 8 bases in between. CDR3 nucleotide sequence: TGTGCCAGCAGTTTTCGAGGCCATGGCTACACCTTC. It yields the protein CASSFRGHGYTF.

This clone was observed a handful of times. The V and J genes are TRBV7-8 and TRBJ2-1; 16 bases are a match to TRBD2. Per the germline V gene, CDR1 is SGHVS and CDR2 is FQNEAQ. This CDR3 region has 22 residues. The junction had 21 bases not matched to a gene; V was cut back by 4 bases and J by 6 bases. DNA for the CDR3: TGTGCCAGCAGCTCTAACGAAGGGACTAGCGGGAGGGCCCGGGCCCTAGCCAATGAGCAGTTCTTC. This codes for CASSSNEGTSGRARALANEQFF.

About this clone itself: Within the sample, other DNA sequences also encode this same CDR3. V is TRBV19 and J is TRBJ1-5, with D tentatively TRBD1 (6 bases). The CDR3 extends over 15 amino acids. The V gene's germline CDR1 is LNHDA and CDR2 SQIVND (reference sequence). V was trimmed by 5 bases and J by 0 bases, leaving 11 bases between them. The CDR3 nucleotides read TGTGCCAGTAGTCTCGGACAGTATAGCAATCAGCCCCAGCATTTT. Amino acids: CASSLGQYSNQPQHF.

V is TRBV29-1 and J is TRBJ1-3; 8 bases fit TRBD1. CDR1 is SQVTM, CDR2 ANQGSEA, per germline. The CDR3 length is 14 residues. V shed 3 bases and J 7 bases; nucleotides not matched to a gene: 8. CDR3: CSVETDRERNTIYF. CDR3 DNA sequence: TGCAGCGTTGAGACGGACAGGGAGCGGAACACCATATATTTT. Based on the CDR3 plus reference TRBV29-1 and TRBJ1-3, the full variable domain is SAVISQKPSRDICQRGTSLTIQCQVDSQVTMMFWYRQQPGQSLTLIATANQGSEATYESGFVIDKFPISRPNLTFSTLTVSNMSPEDSSIYLCSVETDRERNTIYFGEGSWLTVV.

DNA of the CDR3: TGTGCCAGCAGGCCCGGGACTAGCGGGGCCGGGGAGCTGTTTTTT. It is translated as CASRPGTSGAGELFF. The rearrangement joins TRBV6-5 to TRBJ2-2; TRBD2 matches at 13 bases. Trimming cost V 6 bases and J 6 bases; bases outside gene matches: 4. Looked up from germline, CDR1 is MNHEY and CDR2 is SVGAGI. The CDR3 covers 15 residues.

This clone showed up just once. The chain links TRBV5-4 to TRBJ1-5; D might be TRBD1 (5 bases). The CDR3 extends over 14 amino acids. Trimming cost V 4 bases and J 0 bases, with 8 bases left between them. Germline CDR1 SGHNT, CDR2 YYREEE (reference sequence). In DNA form, the CDR3 reads TGTGCCAGCAGCCCGGGGGATAGCAATCAGCCCCAGCATTTT. Translating gives CASSPGDSNQPQHF.

This chain links TRBV7-2 with TRBJ1-1; TRBD1 agrees at 8 bases. CDR1 SGHTA and CDR2 FQGNSA come from the germline V gene. The CDR3 consists of 14 residues. The V gene end was trimmed by 5 bases and the J gene end by 9 bases; junction bases not matched to a gene: 11. CDR3 coding DNA: TGTGCCAGCAGCAGAGGACAGGGCGGGTCGCAAGCTTTCTTT. Its protein product is CASSRGQGGSQAFF.

DNA of the CDR3: TGTGCCAGCAGCAAAGGACAGGGGGTGGGCGAAAAACTGTTTTTT. This encodes CASSKGQGVGEKLFF. The V call is TRBV21-1, the J call TRBJ1-4; TRBD1 is the table's D call and was not checked against the DNA. TRBV21-1 is a recognized pseudogene. The CDR3 has 15 residues.

The CDR3 DNA reads as TGCGCCAGCAGCTTGGACGGGATCTCTGGAAACACCATATATTTT. Translation gives CASSLDGISGNTIYF. The chain recombines TRBV5-1 with TRBJ1-3; D remains unclear. The V end lost 0 bases, the J end lost 0 bases, and 7 bases lay between the germline ends. Germline assignment: CDR1 SGHRS and CDR2 YFSETQ. The CDR3 totals 15 residues.

V and J are TRBV19 and TRBJ1-1; D uncertain. V shed 5 bases and J shed 1 base, with 8 bases lying between them. Germline CDR1 is LNHDA and CDR2 is SQIVND (reference sequence). CDR3 size: 13 residues. CDR3 nucleotide sequence: TGTGCCAGTAGTTTAGTACAGAACACTGAAGCTTTCTTT. Encoded protein: CASSLVQNTEAFF.

This clone was recorded a few times. The chain recombines TRBV23-1 with TRBJ2-7, with TRBD1 matching over 8 bases. Being an ORF, TRBV23-1 has a function that is uncertain. V was clipped by 4 bases and J by 3 bases; unmatched bases: 8. This CDR3 comprises 15 residues. The DNA of the CDR3 is TGCGCCAGCAGTCTCCTCTTGGGACAGGTCTACGAGCAGTACTTC. This gives the protein CASSLLLGQVYEQYF.

The CDR3 region is CATSDYGPGVTHGEQFF. The DNA for the CDR3 is TGTGCCACCAGTGATTATGGGCCAGGGGTTACACACGGTGAGCAGTTCTTC. V gene TRBV24-1 combines with J gene TRBJ2-1; weak D call: TRBD1 (6 bases). The CDR3 length is 17 residues. Trimming left V 2 bases short and J 9 bases short, with 22 bases between. Per the germline V gene, CDR1 is KGHDR and CDR2 is SFDVKD.

The V and J genes are TRBV7-9 and TRBJ2-5; TRBD2 agrees at 12 bases. The trim removed 5 bases at V and 4 bases at J, leaving 2 bases unmatched. There are 14 residues in the CDR3. Germline CDR1 and CDR2: SEHNR and FQNEAQ (reference sequence). In nucleotides, the CDR3 is TGTGCCAGCAGCCCGGGACTAGCGGGAGAGACCCAGTACTTC. As protein: CASSPGLAGETQYF.

V and J are TRBV5-1 and TRBJ2-7, with TRBD2 matching 8 bases. The CDR3 length is 13 residues. Losses at the gene ends were 7 bases for V and 3 bases for J; bases not matched to a gene: 6. CDR1 is SGHRS and CDR2 is YFSETQ in the germline V gene. The CDR3 sequence: CASALAADYEQYF. In DNA form, the CDR3 reads TGCGCCAGCGCACTAGCGGCAGACTACGAGCAGTACTTC.

The chain carries TRBV7-2 and TRBJ2-5, with D possibly being TRBD1 (5 bases). V was trimmed by 0 bases and J by 5 bases, leaving 10 bases between them. The CDR3 is 14 amino acids. Germline-derived CDR1 and CDR2 are SGHTA and FQGNSA. DNA for the CDR3: TGTGCCAGCAGCTTAGCAGGGGAAGGGGAGACCCAGTACTTC. Encoded protein: CASSLAGEGETQYF.

The rearrangement links TRBV5-8 to TRBJ2-7; D gene unclear. Germline assignment: CDR1 SGHTS and CDR2 YDEGEE. CDR3 length equals 13 residues. V was trimmed by 4 bases and J by 2 bases, leaving 10 bases between them. The CDR3 DNA sequence: TGTGCCAGCAGCACCACTAACCCCTACGAGCAGTACTTC. This sequence encodes CASSTTNPYEQYF. Based on the CDR3 plus reference TRBV5-8 and TRBJ2-7, the full variable domain is EAGVTQSPTHLIKTRGQQATLRCSPISGHTSVYWYQQALGLGLQFLLWYDEGEERNRGNFPPRFSGRQFPNYSSELNVNALELEDSALYLCASSTTNPYEQYFGPGTRLTVT.

As to this clone: This same CDR3 is encoded by further DNA sequences in the sample. The chain combines TRBV28 with TRBJ1-6; 8 bases align to TRBD1. The CDR3 contains 14 residues. The ends lost 6 bases at V and 6 bases at J; junction bases unmatched: 4. The V gene's germline CDR1 is MDHEN and CDR2 SYDVKM. DNA of the CDR3: TGTGCCAGCAGGCCTACAGGGGGTAATTCACCCCTCCACTTT. It specifies CASRPTGGNSPLHF.

This clone was detected a few times. The chain combines TRBV12-5 with TRBJ1-4; 8 nucleotides line up with TRBD1. Unmatched junction bases numbered 9, after V lost 1 base and J lost 5 bases. CDR3 size: 17 residues. CDR1 and CDR2 (germline): LGHNT, FRNRAP. The CDR3 DNA reads as TGTGCTAGTGGTTTGGCCGTCCGGACAGGGAGGAATGAAAAACTGTTTTTT. It is translated as CASGLAVRTGRNEKLFF.

The rearrangement links TRBV10-3 to TRBJ2-7, with 9 positions matching TRBD2. The CDR3 runs to 16 residues. Per germline, CDR1 ENHRY and CDR2 SYGVKD. The trim removed 7 bases at V and 5 bases at J, leaving 15 bases unmatched. CDR3 region: CAIKRASGIPSDEQYF. In DNA, the CDR3 is TGTGCCATCAAGAGGGCTAGCGGGATACCCTCGGACGAGCAGTACTTC.

The chain has TRBV5-6 and TRBJ2-1; tentative D call: TRBD1 (6 bases). The V gene's germline CDR1 is SGHDT and CDR2 YYEEEE. There are 14 residues in the CDR3. V lost 6 bases and J lost 4, with 14 bases in between. The CDR3 DNA follows: TGTGCCAGCAACCCCGGGACACAGTACAATGAGCAGTTCTTC. The encoded protein is CASNPGTQYNEQFF.

The genes are TRBV27 and TRBJ2-3; 7 positions match TRBD2. Per the germline V gene, CDR1 is MNHEY and CDR2 is SMNVEV (reference sequence). The CDR3 sequence is 16 residues long. V trimming: 5 bases; J trimming: 1 base; junction bases outside the gene matches: 9. The CDR3 sequence is CASSQRPSGRTDTQYF. CDR3 nucleotides: TGTGCCAGCAGTCAACGGCCTAGCGGTCGCACAGATACGCAGTATTTT.

This chain links TRBV27 with TRBJ2-5; a possible D gene is TRBD1 (6 bases). The V gene's germline CDR1 is MNHEY and CDR2 SMNVEV (reference sequence). The CDR3 extends over 14 amino acids. Trimming cost V 5 bases and J 7 bases, with 17 bases left between them. The CDR3 protein is CASSLERGSVTQYF. CDR3 coding DNA: TGTGCCAGCAGTCTCGAAAGGGGGTCGGTGACCCAGTACTTC.